This record looks at one T cell receptor beta chain sequence and its context. The data were obtained in a study of blood T cell repertoires in COVID-19. Study at large: Whether acute or convalescent, the COVID-19 samples came from the United States, Italy and Spain.

The authors' processing: Amplification of reference gene primers provided the estimated nucleated cell counts. Only in-frame clones appear in the TCRdb table, and some are missing; sequencing was by immunoSEQ multiplex PCR. D and trimming were read from the DNA, whereas the V and J calls and clone size are those reported in that table. The sample lists about 210,000 clones, approximately 84% seen once, with approximately 8% in the top ten. Germline V gives CDR1 MNHEY, CDR2 SMNVEV (reference sequence). The CDR3 extends over 10 amino acids. Trimming left V 3 bases short and J 7 bases short, with 3 bases between.

The sample taken for sequencing was peripheral blood. The TCR sequence derives from a woman in her forties or fifties with active or convalescent COVID-19. The gene calls are TRBV27 and TRBJ1-2; no reliable D call. CDR3 nucleotide sequence: TGTGCCAGCAGTTTGCGTGGCTACACCTTC. Translation gives CASSLRGYTF.